The 16 T cell receptor beta chains listed next were all sequenced from one sample in a study of technical replicates of blood from a few donors. TCRdb keeps only in-frame clones here, not all; method: immunoSEQ multiplex PCR. This sample carries roughly 70,000 clones, roughly 94% of them seen once, and the ten largest clones take about 0.38%. Sequenced material: T cells isolated from PBMCs. All receptors come from a human donor in good health.

J is TRBJ2-2 and V is TRBV10-3; 12 nucleotides line up with TRBD2. This CDR3 is 15 amino acids long. The ends lost 6 bases at V and 6 bases at J; junction bases unmatched: 5. CDR1 and CDR2 (germline): ENHRY, SYGVKD. CDR3 loop: CAISPTSGRPGELFF. The CDR3 nucleotides are TGTGCCATCAGCCCTACTAGCGGGAGGCCCGGGGAGCTGTTTTTT.

Here the CDR3 DNA reads TGTGCCAGCAGTGAATTCACTAGTCCAGATACGCAGTATTTT. Protein: CASSEFTSPDTQYF. The V call is TRBV25-1, the J call TRBJ2-3, with D possibly TRBD2 on 5 matching bases. The germline CDR1 and CDR2 sequences are MGHDK and SYGVNS. The CDR3 totals 14 residues. V gave up 1 base and J gave up 4 bases, with 9 bases separating them.

This clone was seen just once. This chain connects TRBV11-3 to TRBJ2-3; D ambiguous. The V end was cut by 5 bases, the J end by 5 bases, with 5 bases between. Per the germline V gene, CDR1 is SGHNT and CDR2 is YENEEA. The CDR3 runs to 11 residues. The CDR3 nucleotides are TGTGCCAGCAGCCACAGAGATACGCAGTATTTT. It is translated as CASSHRDTQYF.

The rearrangement uses TRBV7-8 and TRBJ1-5; D might be TRBD1 (6 bases). The germline gives CDR1 SGHVS, CDR2 FQNEAQ. The CDR3 is 16 amino acids. The V end lost 1 base, the J end lost 7 bases, and 17 bases lay between the germline ends. CDR3 coding DNA: TGTGCCAGCAGCTTAGTACCAGGGGCCTTATTACAGCCCCAGCATTTT. Translated: CASSLVPGALLQPQHF.

This chain links TRBV2 with TRBJ2-7; tentatively, D is TRBD1 (6 bases). Trimming stripped 7 bases from V and 2 bases from J, with 21 bases between. Germline CDR1 reads SNHLY; CDR2 reads FYNNEI. The CDR3 contains 16 residues. The CDR3 loop is CASTLRDTLTPYEQYF. CDR3 DNA: TGTGCCAGCACCCTTAGGGACACACTAACACCCTACGAGCAGTACTTC.

The chain employs TRBV27 and TRBJ2-7; TRBD2 matches at 13 bases. V lost 6 bases, J lost 3 bases, and 11 bases stayed unmatched. Per the germline V gene, CDR1 is MNHEY and CDR2 is SMNVEV (reference sequence). The CDR3 has 17 residues. CDR3 coding DNA: TGTGCCAGCAGAAGAACCGGGACTAGCGGGAACGGCTACGAGCAGTACTTC. Translated: CASRRTGTSGNGYEQYF.

The chain uses TRBV5-4 and TRBJ2-3; 10 bases are shared with TRBD2. This CDR3 has 15 amino acids. Germline assignment: CDR1 SGHNT and CDR2 YYREEE (reference sequence). Germline trimming cut 4 bases from V and 2 bases from J; bases unmatched to any gene: 4. DNA of the CDR3: TGTGCCAGCAGCACCGGGACTAGCGACACAGATACGCAGTATTTT. Encoded protein: CASSTGTSDTDTQYF.

J is TRBJ2-5 and V is TRBV4-1; 12 bases fit TRBD2. The CDR3 consists of 17 residues. Germline V gives CDR1 MGHRA, CDR2 YSYEKL. V lost 2 bases and J lost 5; bases outside the gene matches: 9. DNA of the CDR3: TGCGCCAGCAGCCAACGACTTCTAGCGGGAGGGTCTGAGACCCAGTACTTC. Translating gives CASSQRLLAGGSETQYF.

The rearrangement uses TRBV6-1 and TRBJ2-7, with D perhaps TRBD1 (6 bases). Per the germline V gene, CDR1 is MNHNS and CDR2 is SASEGT. V lost 7 bases and J lost 2, with 15 bases in between. CDR3 length: 14 residues. CDR3 in amino acids: CASNVAGETYEQYF. The CDR3 bases are TGTGCCAGCAACGTAGCAGGGGAGACCTACGAGCAGTACTTC.

The CDR3 protein is CASTQSTLQGDYEQYF. The CDR3 nucleotides read TGTGCCAGCACTCAATCAACTCTACAGGGCGACTACGAGCAGTACTTC. The V call is TRBV6-4, the J call TRBJ2-7, with a weak D call TRBD1 (6 bases). CDR3 length equals 16 residues. The V end was cut by 7 bases, the J end by 3 bases, with 22 bases between. Germline V CDR1 and CDR2: MRHNA, SNTAGT.

V usage is TRBV6-5 and J usage is TRBJ2-7, with TRBD2 matching 10 bases. The ends lost 2 bases at V and 9 bases at J; junction bases unmatched: 7. Germline-derived CDR1 and CDR2 are MNHEY and SVGAGI. The CDR3 is 14 residues long. The CDR3 region has the DNA TGTGCCAGCAGTTACAGGGGACTAGCGTTCGGGCAGTACTTC. Amino acids: CASSYRGLAFGQYF.

The chain links TRBV7-9 to TRBJ2-2; TRBD1 might be the D (5 bases). This CDR3 has 15 residues. Trimming took off 4 bases at V and 0 bases at J, with 9 bases between the two ends. CDR1 and CDR2 from the germline V gene are SEHNR and FQNEAQ (reference sequence). This CDR3 is CASSSGPSNTGELFF. CDR3 coding DNA: TGTGCCAGCAGCTCAGGGCCCTCGAACACCGGGGAGCTGTTTTTT.

The genes are TRBV6-5 and TRBJ1-1; the D gene is possibly TRBD1 (5 bases). CDR3 length: 14 amino acids. V shed 8 bases and J shed 4 bases, with 17 bases lying between them. The germline gives CDR1 MNHEY, CDR2 SVGAGI. The CDR3 is CASEQGAGSTEAFF. CDR3 coding DNA: TGTGCCAGCGAGCAAGGGGCTGGTAGCACTGAAGCTTTCTTT.

This sequence joins TRBV29-1 and TRBJ1-2; D is uncertain. This CDR3 comprises 13 residues. The germline V gene encodes CDR1 SQVTM and CDR2 ANQGSEA. V gave up 3 bases and J gave up 8 bases, with 16 bases separating them. CDR3 coding DNA: TGCAGCGTTGAGACGGGGAGCCCGGGCGGCTACACCTTC. Protein sequence: CSVETGSPGGYTF.

This clone appeared once. This chain uses TRBV10-3 with TRBJ2-5; TRBD2 agrees at 9 bases. This CDR3 has 15 residues. Germline CDR1 ENHRY, CDR2 SYGVKD. The V gene end was trimmed by 8 bases and the J gene end by 4 bases; junction bases not matched to a gene: 11. The DNA for the CDR3 is TGTGCCATCCCTAGATTAGCGGGAGAATCAGAGACCCAGTACTTC. Protein product: CAIPRLAGESETQYF.

V and J are TRBV11-2 and TRBJ2-7; possible D gene TRBD1, 6 bases. Per germline, CDR1 SGHAT and CDR2 FQNNGV. The germline V and J ends were trimmed by 8 bases and 6 bases, with 26 bases remaining between them. The CDR3 contains 16 residues. CDR3 loop: CASRPITGYGLSEQYF. CDR3 DNA sequence: TGTGCCAGCCGCCCTATAACAGGGTACGGTTTATCCGAGCAGTACTTC.